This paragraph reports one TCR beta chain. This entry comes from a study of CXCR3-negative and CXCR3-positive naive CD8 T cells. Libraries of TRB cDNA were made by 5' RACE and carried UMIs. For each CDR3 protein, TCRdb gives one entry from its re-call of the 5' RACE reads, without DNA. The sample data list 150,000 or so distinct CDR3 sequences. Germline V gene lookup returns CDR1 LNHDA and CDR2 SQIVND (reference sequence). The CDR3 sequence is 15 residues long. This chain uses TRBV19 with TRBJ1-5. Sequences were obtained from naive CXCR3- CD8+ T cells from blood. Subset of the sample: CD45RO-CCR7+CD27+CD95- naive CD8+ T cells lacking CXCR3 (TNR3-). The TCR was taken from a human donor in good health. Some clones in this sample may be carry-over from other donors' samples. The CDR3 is CASRQGTLSNQPQHF. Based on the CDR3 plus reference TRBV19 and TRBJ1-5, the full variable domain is DGGITQSPKYLFRKEGQNVTLSCEQNLNHDAMYWYRQDPGQGLRLIYYSQIVNDFQKGDIAEGYSVSREKKESFPLTVTSAQKNPTAFYLCASRQGTLSNQPQHFGDGTRLSIL.